Listed here are 22 T cell receptor beta chains from one sample, sequenced in a study of STAT3 mutations in large granular lymphocyte leukemia. Study conclusions and caveats: In T-cell large granular lymphocyte leukemia, about half of patients showed multiple immunodominant subclonotypes.

Using immunoSEQ multiplex PCR, the repertoire was profiled, and TCRdb retains in-frame clones only, with some absent. The sample yields under 2,000 clones, about 60% seen once. These receptors are not linked to any known antigen. The sequenced sample consisted of peripheral blood mononuclear cells. All receptors come from a man aged 55 to 70 with T-cell large granular lymphocyte leukemia. Some clones in this sample may be carry-over from other donors' samples.

The V gene is TRBV30, the J gene TRBJ1-4, with D possibly being TRBD1 (6 bases). Germline CDR1 reads GTSNPN; CDR2 reads SVGIG (reference sequence). The CDR3 is made up of 14 amino acids. Trimming removed 3 bases from V and 6 bases from J, with 14 bases in between. The CDR3 spells CAWRGGGGYEKLFF. Here the CDR3 DNA reads TGTGCCTGGAGAGGAGGAGGGGGGTATGAAAAACTGTTTTTT.

There are a few counts of this clone. The rearrangement uses TRBV2 and TRBJ1-2; TRBD1 agrees at 8 bases. The V segment lost 7 bases and the J segment 7 bases; nucleotides outside the gene matches: 5. Germline lookup yields CDR1 SNHLY and CDR2 FYNNEI. This CDR3 comprises 12 residues. CDR3 DNA: TGTGCCAGCAACCGACAGGGGCTTGGCTACACCTTC. Its translation: CASNRQGLGYTF.

This clone was picked up a small number of times. This chain connects TRBV18 to TRBJ1-5, with unresolved D. Trimming stripped 3 bases from V and 3 bases from J, with 9 bases between. Germline-derived CDR1 and CDR2 are KGHSH and LQKENI. The CDR3 contains 14 residues. CDR3 DNA sequence: TGTGCCAGCTCACCTGGGCAAGACAATCAGCCCCAGCATTTT. This gives the protein CASSPGQDNQPQHF.

This clone was seen a handful of times. V and J are TRBV30 and TRBJ1-2; D call uncertain. This CDR3 region has 13 residues. Germline CDR1 reads GTSNPN; CDR2 reads SVGIG (reference sequence). V was shortened by 5 bases and J by 4 bases, with 14 bases between the two germline ends. The CDR3 DNA follows: TGTGCCTGGCGAGGAGGCCACAGCTATGGCTACACCTTC. Its protein product is CAWRGGHSYGYTF.

J is TRBJ2-7 and V is TRBV12-5, with D tentatively TRBD2 (5 bases). Germline V CDR1 and CDR2: LGHNT, FRNRAP. This CDR3 is 13 amino acids long. V lost 4 bases, J lost 2 bases, and 9 bases lay in between. CDR3 region: CASGSEGTYEQYF. The CDR3 DNA follows: TGTGCTAGTGGTTCCGAGGGAACCTACGAGCAGTACTTC.

This clone was picked up a small number of times. The CDR3 DNA reads as TGCAGCGCCCTCATCCCAGGGGGCTTGAGCGGCTACACCTTC. Translation: CSALIPGGLSGYTF. The chain uses TRBV29-1 and TRBJ1-2; 8 bases agree with TRBD1. The V and J ends lost 7 bases and 8 bases, in that order; junction bases with no gene match: 15. Germline CDR1 and CDR2: SQVTM and ANQGSEA. This CDR3 has 14 amino acids.

This clone occurred a few times. This sequence joins TRBV10-2 and TRBJ1-6; no firm D call. This CDR3 is built from 12 residues. Germline CDR1 WSHSY, CDR2 SAAADI. V dropped 8 bases and J dropped 8 bases, with 10 bases sitting between them. The CDR3 sequence: CASGGLDSPLHF. CDR3 coding DNA: TGCGCCAGCGGCGGTTTGGATTCACCCCTCCACTTT.

The chain couples TRBV29-1 to TRBJ2-7; the match to TRBD1 covers 8 bases. The CDR3 spans 13 residues. V lost 5 bases, J lost 1 base, and 4 bases stayed unmatched. From germline, CDR1 is SQVTM and CDR2 ANQGSEA. The DNA of the CDR3 is TGCAGCGTTCAGGACAGGGCTTCCTACGAGCAGTACTTC. This sequence encodes CSVQDRASYEQYF.

This chain links TRBV5-1 with TRBJ2-2; weak D call: TRBD1 (5 bases). From germline, CDR1 is SGHRS and CDR2 YFSETQ. V dropped 0 bases and J dropped 1 base, with 10 bases sitting between them. This CDR3 is built from 16 residues. This chain's CDR3 is CASSLVGAGNTGELFF. The CDR3, as DNA: TGCGCCAGCAGCTTGGTTGGGGCAGGGAACACCGGGGAGCTGTTTTTT.

This clone was seen a handful of times. The genes are TRBV18 and TRBJ1-4; D not resolved. Trimming cost V 6 bases and J 14 bases, with 13 bases left between them. This CDR3 region has 11 residues. Germline lookup yields CDR1 KGHSH and CDR2 LQKENI. The CDR3 loop reads CASSPGVLLFF. CDR3 in DNA: TGTGCCAGCTCCCCGGGAGTGTTGCTGTTTTTT.

This chain joins TRBV6-1 and TRBJ2-7; D is possibly TRBD1 or TRBD2 (5 bases each). Trimming removed 7 bases from V and 0 bases from J, with 16 bases in between. The germline V gene encodes CDR1 MNHNS and CDR2 SASEGT. The CDR3 runs to 15 residues. The CDR3 region is CASTEGIAPSYEQYF. The CDR3 nucleotides are TGTGCCAGCACCGAGGGGATAGCCCCCTCCTACGAGCAGTACTTC.

CDR3: CASSDEDRASTHNSPLHF. CDR3 bases: TGCGCCAGCAGCGATGAAGACAGGGCAAGCACACATAATTCACCCCTCCACTTT. This sequence joins TRBV5-1 and TRBJ1-6, with 7 bases aligning to TRBD1. J was trimmed by 5 bases and V by 4 bases; bases with no gene match: 15. The germline V gene has CDR1 SGHRS and CDR2 YFSETQ. The CDR3 spans 18 residues.

This chain links TRBV5-1 with TRBJ2-7; 9 nucleotides agree with TRBD1. The CDR3 runs 15 residues. CDR1 SGHRS and CDR2 YFSETQ come from the germline V gene. V shed 4 bases, J shed 2 bases, and the junction held 7 bases outside the gene matches. The CDR3 coding sequence is TGCGCCAGCAGCCCTCAGACAGGGGGGCCCTACGAGCAGTACTTC. Translation: CASSPQTGGPYEQYF.

By sample fraction, this clone is large. The V and J genes are TRBV7-2 and TRBJ1-2; perhaps TRBD1 as D (6 bases). Trimming pared 1 base from V and 2 bases from J, leaving 20 bases between. The germline CDR1 and CDR2 sequences are SGHTA and FQGNSA. This CDR3 is 18 amino acids long. The CDR3: CASSLEGQLFALNYGYTF. The CDR3 coding sequence is TGTGCCAGCAGCTTAGAAGGACAGCTATTCGCCCTGAACTATGGCTACACCTTC.

The chain is built from TRBV5-1 and TRBJ2-6; D call uncertain. Trimming removed 2 bases from V and 0 bases from J, with 12 bases in between. The CDR3 consists of 17 residues. Looked up from germline, CDR1 is SGHRS and CDR2 is YFSETQ. The CDR3: CASSLGSTVSGANVLTF. CDR3 coding DNA: TGCGCCAGCAGCTTAGGATCCACAGTCTCTGGGGCCAACGTCCTGACTTTC.

The chain joins TRBV30 to TRBJ1-2, with D possibly TRBD1 on 5 matching bases. This CDR3 comprises 13 residues. Germline CDR1 is GTSNPN and CDR2 is SVGIG (reference sequence). Trimming removed 4 bases from V and 4 bases from J, with 13 bases in between. The CDR3 here is CAWNSGTSYGYTF. For the CDR3, the DNA is TGTGCCTGGAATTCAGGGACTTCCTATGGCTACACCTTC.

J is TRBJ2-1 and V is TRBV30, with a tentative D call TRBD2 (6 bases). V was cut by 2 bases and J by 8 bases, with 10 bases left in between. Looked up from germline, CDR1 is GTSNPN and CDR2 is SVGIG (reference sequence). CDR3 length: 12 amino acids. Here the CDR3 DNA reads TGTGCCTGGAGTTGGGGGGTCTATGAGCAGTTCTTC. Amino acid sequence: CAWSWGVYEQFF.

The chain uses TRBV5-1 and TRBJ1-4; TRBD1 might be the D (6 bases). Germline CDR1 SGHRS, CDR2 YFSETQ. CDR3 length: 15 residues. V was pared by 3 bases and J by 3 bases, with 12 bases between. Written as DNA, the CDR3 is TGCGCCAGCAGCTCTACAGGGCTTTCTAATGAAAAACTGTTTTTT. Translated, it gives CASSSTGLSNEKLFF.

This sequence joins TRBV18 and TRBJ1-2; unclear D gene. The CDR3 is 13 amino acids. The germline gives CDR1 KGHSH, CDR2 LQKENI. V gave up 6 bases and J gave up 1 base, with 9 bases separating them. The chain's CDR3 is CASSQEGNYGYTF. The CDR3 DNA is TGTGCCAGCTCCCAAGAGGGTAACTATGGCTACACCTTC.

The gene calls are TRBV15 and TRBJ2-7, with TRBD1 as a possible D gene (6 bases). Per the germline V gene, CDR1 is LNHNV and CDR2 is YYDKDF (reference sequence). With 0 bases removed from V and 5 bases from J, the gap between germline ends came to 17 bases. The CDR3 loop spans 16 amino acids. In DNA form, the CDR3 reads TGTGCCACCAGCAGAGAGTTGGGGGCGTGGGGCCACGAGCAGTACTTC. Translation gives CATSRELGAWGHEQYF.

In this sample, this clone turned up once. V usage is TRBV9 and J usage is TRBJ2-5, with D maybe TRBD2 (6 bases). Trimming cost V 4 bases and J 1 base, with 11 bases left between them. There are 14 residues in the CDR3. Germline CDR1 SGDLS, CDR2 YYNGEE. CDR3 in DNA: TGTGCCAGCAGCCCCTCCGGGGGCCAAGAGACCCAGTACTTC. Protein: CASSPSGGQETQYF.

This sequence joins TRBV7-9 and TRBJ2-5, with 11 nucleotides matching TRBD1. V was clipped by 4 bases and J by 5 bases; unmatched bases: 6. Germline values: CDR1 SEHNR, CDR2 FQNEAQ (reference sequence). The CDR3 runs to 15 residues. The CDR3 sequence is CASSWDRGNVETQYF. CDR3 nucleotides: TGTGCCAGCAGCTGGGACAGGGGGAATGTTGAGACCCAGTACTTC.